The 9 T cell receptor beta chains in this list originate from one sample, sequenced in a study of beta chain features in type 1 diabetes. Expressed TCRB transcripts were sequenced because the isolated RNA had all been reverse transcribed beforehand. Sequenced by immunoSEQ multiplex PCR; TCRdb stores in-frame clones only, minus some. Of about 250,000 clones in the sample, 11% to 15% were seen once. Sequences were obtained from naive CD4+ T cells from blood. The receptors come from a woman between 35 and 50 years old in good health.

This clone was picked up a small number of times. This sequence joins TRBV5-4 and TRBJ2-2, with 11 bases aligning to TRBD1. CDR3 length equals 16 residues. Germline V CDR1 and CDR2: SGHNT, YYREEE (reference sequence). The V segment lost 4 bases and the J segment 4 bases; nucleotides outside the gene matches: 6. CDR3 region: CASSRGQGAGTGELFF. CDR3 nucleotides: TGTGCCAGCAGCCGCGGACAGGGGGCGGGCACCGGGGAGCTGTTTTTT.

CDR3 nucleotide sequence: TGTGCCAGCAGTTACTTCGGGGGAGCTAGGGAGCTGTTTTTT. Its protein is CASSYFGGARELFF. This rearrangement joins TRBV6-5 to TRBJ2-2; TRBD2 is a possible D gene (6 bases). V lost 1 base and J 9 bases, leaving 12 bases between the germline ends. The CDR3 contains 14 residues. The V gene's germline CDR1 is MNHEY and CDR2 SVGAGI.

The CDR3, as DNA: TGTGCCAGTAGCAGGTGGGACATGAACACTGAAGCTTTCTTT. It translates to CASSRWDMNTEAFF. This chain uses TRBV19 with TRBJ1-1; the D gene is possibly TRBD1 (6 bases). Germline-derived CDR1 and CDR2 are LNHDA and SQIVND (reference sequence). CDR3 length: 14 amino acids. The V and J ends lost 6 bases and 0 bases respectively, with 11 bases between them.

Only a few counts were recorded for this clone. V and J are TRBV28 and TRBJ2-7; D unclear. The length of the CDR3 is 14 residues. V lost 5 bases to trimming and J lost 4 bases, with 15 bases between them. Germline-derived CDR1 and CDR2 are MDHEN and SYDVKM. This chain's CDR3 is CASSPPRQEYEQYF. The CDR3 DNA is TGTGCCAGCAGTCCACCCCGGCAGGAATACGAGCAGTACTTC.

V and J are TRBV10-3 and TRBJ2-5; D not certain. Germline V gene lookup returns CDR1 ENHRY and CDR2 SYGVKD. The CDR3 has 13 residues. V lost 4 bases and J lost 2, with 8 bases in between. CDR3: CAISGYQQETQYF. Written as DNA, the CDR3 is TGTGCCATCAGTGGGTACCAGCAAGAGACCCAGTACTTC.

This clone was counted only a few times. The chain combines TRBV11-2 with TRBJ2-5; 13 nucleotides match TRBD2. The CDR3 extends over 16 amino acids. Germline CDR1 and CDR2: SGHAT and FQNNGV. The V gene end was trimmed by 1 base and the J gene end by 4 bases; junction bases not matched to a gene: 3. DNA for the CDR3: TGTGCCAGCAGCTTAGGACGGACTAGCGGGGGAGAGACCCAGTACTTC. Its protein is CASSLGRTSGGETQYF.

This clone has a handful of counts. This chain links TRBV29-1 with TRBJ1-2, with D uncertain. CDR1 is SQVTM and CDR2 is ANQGSEA in the germline V gene. CDR3 length: 14 amino acids. V gave up 3 bases and J gave up 0 bases, with 11 bases separating them. The CDR3 reads CSVDVPGANYGYTF. In DNA form, the CDR3 reads TGCAGCGTTGATGTCCCCGGAGCTAACTATGGCTACACCTTC.

V and J are TRBV19 and TRBJ1-6; no clear D. This CDR3 has 16 amino acids. The V and J ends lost 8 bases and 0 bases respectively, with 14 bases between them. The V gene's germline CDR1 is LNHDA and CDR2 SQIVND (reference sequence). CDR3 DNA sequence: TGTGCCAGTGTGGTCACCGCGAGCTCCTATAATTCACCCCTCCACTTT. The encoded protein is CASVVTASSYNSPLHF. Filled out from reference TRBV19 and TRBJ1-6, the complete variable domain reads DGGITQSPKYLFRKEGQNVTLSCEQNLNHDAMYWYRQDPGQGLRLIYYSQIVNDFQKGDIAEGYSVSREKKESFPLTVTSAQKNPTAFYLCASVVTASSYNSPLHFGNGTRLTVT.

CDR3 region: CASSAISQGSSGYTF. The CDR3 nucleotides read TGTGCCAGCTCTGCAATATCGCAGGGATCGAGTGGCTACACCTTC. The rearrangement uses TRBV18 and TRBJ1-2; D is perhaps TRBD1 (5 bases). V was cut by 6 bases and J by 7 bases, with 21 bases left in between. Germline values: CDR1 KGHSH, CDR2 LQKENI. This CDR3 contains 15 residues.